These T cell receptor beta chains were read from a single sample in a study of precursors of human CD4 cytotoxic T cells. In TCRdb, the reads were re-called with MiXCR into one record per CDR3 protein. This repertoire includes 65 to 85 distinct CDR3 sequences. The sample taken for sequencing was memory CD4+ T cells from blood (PBMCs). The receptors were sampled from a human donor in good health. Both conserved end residues are part of each CDR3. The order of the fields is CDR3 DNA, CDR3 protein, V gene, clone size, D gene, J gene. A D gene is named only where the DNA matches it firmly. Clone size is given for some rows only: seen once, a few or many times, or a class if the clone is expanded.

cdr3_nt: TGTGCCAGCAGTGAGGGCCGTCAAGGGGAGACCCAGTACTTC
cdr3_aa: CASSEGRQGETQYF
v_call: TRBV2
clone_size: few
d_call: -
j_call: TRBJ2-5

cdr3_nt: TGTGCCAGCAGTTACAAAGGCCGTAGGGATACGCAGTATTTT
cdr3_aa: CASSYKGRRDTQYF
v_call: TRBV6-2/TRBV6-3
clone_size: hyperexpanded
d_call: -
j_call: TRBJ2-3

cdr3_nt: TGTGCCAGTAGTAGTCAGGGAGGGGAGACCCAGTACTTC
cdr3_aa: CASSSQGGETQYF
v_call: TRBV19
clone_size: few
d_call: TRBD2
j_call: TRBJ2-5

cdr3_nt: TGCAGCGTCACAGGGTCCACAGATACGCAGTATTTT
cdr3_aa: CSVTGSTDTQYF
v_call: TRBV29-1
clone_size: hyperexpanded
d_call: -
j_call: TRBJ2-3

cdr3_nt: TGCAGTGCTAGAGATACCGGGACGTCTAATTCACCCCTCCACTTT
cdr3_aa: CSARDTGTSNSPLHF
v_call: TRBV20-1
clone_size: once
d_call: -
j_call: TRBJ1-6

cdr3_nt: TGTGCCGCTCACCCTGGGACGGGCAATGAGCAGTTCTTC
cdr3_aa: CAAHPGTGNEQFF
v_call: TRBV28
clone_size: large
d_call: -
j_call: TRBJ2-1

cdr3_nt: TGCAGTGCTACACAGGGCACAGATACGCAGTATTTT
cdr3_aa: CSATQGTDTQYF
v_call: TRBV20-1
clone_size: large
d_call: -
j_call: TRBJ2-3

cdr3_nt: TGCAGCGCCCCCCTGTTGGCAACCAGCTCCTACAATGAGCAGTTCTTC
cdr3_aa: CSAPLLATSSYNEQFF
v_call: TRBV29-1
clone_size: -
d_call: -
j_call: TRBJ2-1

cdr3_nt: TGTGCCAGCAGCACAGGGGGAAGGGAGACCCAGTACTTC
cdr3_aa: CASSTGGRETQYF
v_call: TRBV7-2
clone_size: -
d_call: TRBD1
j_call: TRBJ2-5

cdr3_nt: TGCGCCAGCAGCTTGGGGGACCAAGAGACCCAGTACTTC
cdr3_aa: CASSLGDQETQYF
v_call: TRBV5-1
clone_size: once
d_call: -
j_call: TRBJ2-5

cdr3_nt: TGCAGTGCTTTTAGCCCGGGACGGAACTATGGCTACACCTTC
cdr3_aa: CSAFSPGRNYGYTF
v_call: TRBV20-1
clone_size: -
d_call: -
j_call: TRBJ1-2

cdr3_nt: TGCAGCGTTGGGGGACTAGCGGGAAACTCCTACGAGCAGTACTTC
cdr3_aa: CSVGGLAGNSYEQYF
v_call: TRBV29-1
clone_size: -
d_call: TRBD2
j_call: TRBJ2-7

cdr3_nt: TGTGCCAGCAAACCGGGACATTTCTACGAGCAGTACTTC
cdr3_aa: CASKPGHFYEQYF
v_call: TRBV27
clone_size: -
d_call: -
j_call: TRBJ2-7

cdr3_nt: TGTGCCAGCAGTTTTTTAGCGGGAGGGGTTAATGAGCAGTTCTTC
cdr3_aa: CASSFLAGGVNEQFF
v_call: TRBV12-3/TRBV12-4
clone_size: hyperexpanded
d_call: TRBD2
j_call: TRBJ2-1

cdr3_nt: TGTGCCAGCAGTATCGACAGGGGCCGCACAGATACGCAGTATTTT
cdr3_aa: CASSIDRGRTDTQYF
v_call: TRBV2
clone_size: -
d_call: TRBD1
j_call: TRBJ2-3

cdr3_nt: TGCGCCAGCAGTCATCCCAAATCCGGGACAGCGTTTAATGAGCAGTTCTTC
cdr3_aa: CASSHPKSGTAFNEQFF
v_call: TRBV23-1
clone_size: few
d_call: TRBD1
j_call: TRBJ2-1

cdr3_nt: TGTGCCAGCAGCTACGACACAGATACGCAGTATTTT
cdr3_aa: CASSYDTDTQYF
v_call: TRBV7-2
clone_size: -
d_call: -
j_call: TRBJ2-3

cdr3_nt: TGTGCCAGCAGCCCAGGAGCGGGAGCGGATGAGCAGTTCTTC
cdr3_aa: CASSPGAGADEQFF
v_call: TRBV12-3/TRBV12-4
clone_size: -
d_call: TRBD2
j_call: TRBJ2-1